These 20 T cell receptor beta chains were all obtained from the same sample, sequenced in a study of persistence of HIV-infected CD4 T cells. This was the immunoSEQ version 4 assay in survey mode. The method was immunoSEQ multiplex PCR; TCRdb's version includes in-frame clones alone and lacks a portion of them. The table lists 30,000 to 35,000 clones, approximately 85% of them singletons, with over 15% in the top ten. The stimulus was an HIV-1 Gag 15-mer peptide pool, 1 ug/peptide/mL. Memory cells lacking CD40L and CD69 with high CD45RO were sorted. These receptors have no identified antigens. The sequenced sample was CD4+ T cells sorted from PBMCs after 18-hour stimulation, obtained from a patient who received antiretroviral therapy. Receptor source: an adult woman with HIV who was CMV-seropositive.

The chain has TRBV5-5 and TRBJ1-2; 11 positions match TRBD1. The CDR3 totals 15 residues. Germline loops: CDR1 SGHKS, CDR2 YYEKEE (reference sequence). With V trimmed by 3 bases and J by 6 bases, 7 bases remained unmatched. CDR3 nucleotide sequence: TGTGCCAGCAGCTCGCGGGACAGGGGGTCTCATGGCTACACCTTC. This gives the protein CASSSRDRGSHGYTF.

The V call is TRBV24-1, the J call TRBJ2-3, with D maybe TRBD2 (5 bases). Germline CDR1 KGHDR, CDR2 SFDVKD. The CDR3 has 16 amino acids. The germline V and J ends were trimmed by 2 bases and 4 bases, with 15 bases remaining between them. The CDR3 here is CATSDSLDFAPDTQYF. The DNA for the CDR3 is TGTGCCACCAGTGATTCTCTGGACTTTGCTCCAGATACGCAGTATTTT.

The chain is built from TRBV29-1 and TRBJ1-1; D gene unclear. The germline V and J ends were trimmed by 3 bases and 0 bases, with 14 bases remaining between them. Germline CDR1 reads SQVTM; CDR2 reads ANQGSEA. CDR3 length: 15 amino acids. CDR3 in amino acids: CSVDAARPLNTEAFF. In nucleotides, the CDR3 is TGCAGCGTTGATGCTGCCCGTCCGCTGAACACTGAAGCTTTCTTT.

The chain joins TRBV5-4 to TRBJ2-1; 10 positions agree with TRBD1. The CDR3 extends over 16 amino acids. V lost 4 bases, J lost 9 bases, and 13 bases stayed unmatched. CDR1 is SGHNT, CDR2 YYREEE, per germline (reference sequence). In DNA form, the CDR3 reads TGTGCCAGCAGCGGAGGGGGGACAGGGGAATTCAGTGAGCAGTTCTTC. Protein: CASSGGGTGEFSEQFF.

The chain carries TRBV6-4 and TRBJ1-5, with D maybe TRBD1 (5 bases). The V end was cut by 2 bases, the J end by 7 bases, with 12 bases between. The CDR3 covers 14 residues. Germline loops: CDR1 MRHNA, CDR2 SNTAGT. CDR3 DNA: TGTGCCAGCAGTGACGGGGGGGGTGGACAGCCCCAGCATTTT. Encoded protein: CASSDGGGGQPQHF.

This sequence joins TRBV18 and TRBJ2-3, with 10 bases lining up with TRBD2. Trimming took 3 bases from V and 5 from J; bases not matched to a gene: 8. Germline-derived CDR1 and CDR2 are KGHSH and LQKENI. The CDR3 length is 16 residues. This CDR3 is CASSPAGLARGDTQYF. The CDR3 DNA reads TGTGCCAGCTCACCGGCGGGACTAGCGAGAGGAGATACGCAGTATTTT.

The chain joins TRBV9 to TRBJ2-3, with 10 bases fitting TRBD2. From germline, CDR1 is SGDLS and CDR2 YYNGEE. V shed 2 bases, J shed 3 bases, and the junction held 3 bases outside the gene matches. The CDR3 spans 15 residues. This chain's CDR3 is CASSVSGGATDTQYF. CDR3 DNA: TGTGCCAGCAGCGTGAGCGGGGGGGCGACAGATACGCAGTATTTT. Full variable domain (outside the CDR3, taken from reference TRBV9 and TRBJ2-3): DSGVTQTPKHLITATGQRVTLRCSPRSGDLSVYWYQQSLDQGLQFLIQYYNGEERAKGNILERFSAQQFPDLHSELNLSSLELGDSALYFCASSVSGGATDTQYFGPGTRLTVL.

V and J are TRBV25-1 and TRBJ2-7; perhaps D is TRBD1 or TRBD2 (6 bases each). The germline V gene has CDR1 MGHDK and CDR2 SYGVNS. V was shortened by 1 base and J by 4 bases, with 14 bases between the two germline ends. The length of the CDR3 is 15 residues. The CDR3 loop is CASSEWARGGYEQYF. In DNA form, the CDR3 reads TGTGCCAGCAGTGAATGGGCCAGGGGAGGTTACGAGCAGTACTTC.

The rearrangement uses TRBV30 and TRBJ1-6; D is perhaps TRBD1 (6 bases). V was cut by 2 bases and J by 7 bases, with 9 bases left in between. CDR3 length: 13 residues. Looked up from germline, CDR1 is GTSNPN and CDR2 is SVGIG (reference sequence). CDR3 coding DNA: TGTGCCTGGAGTAGAACAGGGAATTCACCCCTCCACTTT. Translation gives CAWSRTGNSPLHF.

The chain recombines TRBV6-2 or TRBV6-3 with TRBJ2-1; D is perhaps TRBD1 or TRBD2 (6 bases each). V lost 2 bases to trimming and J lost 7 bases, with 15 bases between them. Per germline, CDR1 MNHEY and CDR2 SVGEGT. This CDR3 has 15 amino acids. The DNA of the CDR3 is TGTGCCAGCAGTTACCCGGAACAGGGAGGAAATGAGCAGTTCTTC. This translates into CASSYPEQGGNEQFF.

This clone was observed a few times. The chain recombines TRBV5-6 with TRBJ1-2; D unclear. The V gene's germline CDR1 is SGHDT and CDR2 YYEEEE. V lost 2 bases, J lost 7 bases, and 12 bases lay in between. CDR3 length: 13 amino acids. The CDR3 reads CASSFQVSGGYTF. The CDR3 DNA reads TGTGCCAGCAGCTTTCAGGTTTCAGGTGGCTACACCTTC.

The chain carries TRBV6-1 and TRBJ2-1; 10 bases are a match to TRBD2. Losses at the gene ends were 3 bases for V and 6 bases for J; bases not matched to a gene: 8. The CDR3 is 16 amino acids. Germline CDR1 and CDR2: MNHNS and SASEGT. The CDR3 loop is CASSELAGVRANEQFF. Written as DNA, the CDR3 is TGTGCCAGCAGTGAGCTAGCGGGAGTTCGGGCCAATGAGCAGTTCTTC.

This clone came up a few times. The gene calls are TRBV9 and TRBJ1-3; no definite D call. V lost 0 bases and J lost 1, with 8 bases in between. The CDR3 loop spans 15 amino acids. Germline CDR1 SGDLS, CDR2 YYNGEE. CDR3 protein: CASSVGVASGNTIYF. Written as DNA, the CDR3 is TGTGCCAGCAGCGTAGGGGTGGCGTCTGGAAACACCATATATTTT.

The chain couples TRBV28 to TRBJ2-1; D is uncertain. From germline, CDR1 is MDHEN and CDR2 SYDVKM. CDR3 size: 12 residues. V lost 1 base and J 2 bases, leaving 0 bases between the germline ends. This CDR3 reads CASSLSYNEQFF. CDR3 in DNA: TGTGCCAGCAGTTTATCCTACAATGAGCAGTTCTTC.

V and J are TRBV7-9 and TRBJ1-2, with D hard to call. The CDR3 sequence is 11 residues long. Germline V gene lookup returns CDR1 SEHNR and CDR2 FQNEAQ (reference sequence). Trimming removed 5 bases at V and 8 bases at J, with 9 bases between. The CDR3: CASSIGRGYTF. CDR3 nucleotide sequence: TGTGCCAGCAGCATTGGACGAGGCTACACCTTC.

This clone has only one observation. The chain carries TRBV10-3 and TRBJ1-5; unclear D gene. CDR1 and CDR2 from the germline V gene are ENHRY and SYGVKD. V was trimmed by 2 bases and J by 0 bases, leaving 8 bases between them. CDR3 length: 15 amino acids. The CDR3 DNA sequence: TGTGCCATCAGTGAGGGTTCAAATAGCAATCAGCCCCAGCATTTT. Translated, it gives CAISEGSNSNQPQHF.

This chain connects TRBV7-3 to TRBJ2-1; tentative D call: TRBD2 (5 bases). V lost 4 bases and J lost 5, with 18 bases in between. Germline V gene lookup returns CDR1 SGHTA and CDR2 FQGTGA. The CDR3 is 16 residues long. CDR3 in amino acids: CASSSGGSVGDNEQFF. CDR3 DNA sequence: TGTGCCAGCAGCTCAGGTGGGTCAGTCGGGGACAATGAGCAGTTCTTC.

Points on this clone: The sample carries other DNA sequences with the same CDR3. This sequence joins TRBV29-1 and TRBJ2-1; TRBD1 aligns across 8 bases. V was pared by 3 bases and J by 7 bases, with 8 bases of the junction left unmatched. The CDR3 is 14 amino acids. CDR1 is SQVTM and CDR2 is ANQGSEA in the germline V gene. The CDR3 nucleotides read TGCAGCGTTGACTTGACAGGGGTGGGGAATGAGCAGTTCTTC. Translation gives CSVDLTGVGNEQFF.

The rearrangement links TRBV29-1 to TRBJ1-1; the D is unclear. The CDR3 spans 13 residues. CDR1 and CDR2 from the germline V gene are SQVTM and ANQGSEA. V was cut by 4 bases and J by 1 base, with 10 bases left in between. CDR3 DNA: TGCAGCGTTGTGAATCGGGGGAACACTGAAGCTTTCTTT. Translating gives CSVVNRGNTEAFF.

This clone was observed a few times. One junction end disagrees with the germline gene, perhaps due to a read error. CDR3 DNA: TGTGCCAGCAGCGTAGAATACTCACATAGCACAGATGCGCAGTATTTT. Protein: CASSVEYSHSTDAQYF. V and J are TRBV9 and TRBJ2-3, with D hard to call. This CDR3 is 16 amino acids long. Germline CDR1 reads SGDLS; CDR2 reads YYNGEE.